These 15 T cell receptor beta chains share one sample of origin, sequenced in a study of cytomegalovirus exposure and HLA in healthy donors. The PCR ran on 60 Vbeta and 13 Jbeta primers. The table came from immunoSEQ multiplex PCR; TCRdb's copy has only in-frame clones and leaves some out. This table has some 130,000 clones, around 82% appearing once. Material: PBMCs. These receptor sequences come from a man aged 45 to 65 in good health and CMV-seronegative.

The chain combines TRBV5-4 with TRBJ2-3, with 8 bases identical to TRBD2. With V trimmed by 4 bases and J by 1 base, 5 bases remained unmatched. The length of the CDR3 is 15 residues. Germline CDR1 SGHNT, CDR2 YYREEE (reference sequence). The CDR3 sequence is CASSLSGMGTDTQYF. CDR3 nucleotide sequence: TGTGCCAGCAGCCTTAGCGGGATGGGCACAGATACGCAGTATTTT.

Points on this clone: Because the CDR3 is missing its conserved closing phenylalanine or tryptophan, this is likely a read error. The CDR3 DNA sequence: TGCGCCAGCAGCTCGGGACTAGCGGGCCCAGATACGCAGTATTCT. This codes for CASSSGLAGPDTQYS. V is TRBV5-1 and J is TRBJ2-3, with 12 bases identical to TRBD2. Germline assignment: CDR1 SGHRS and CDR2 YFSETQ. There are 15 residues in the CDR3. The V and J ends lost 3 bases and 4 bases, in that order; junction bases with no gene match: 3.

This rearrangement joins TRBV27 to TRBJ1-1; D perhaps matches TRBD1 (5 bases). V was trimmed by 0 bases and J by 0 bases, leaving 8 bases between them. The germline gives CDR1 MNHEY, CDR2 SMNVEV (reference sequence). The CDR3 has 15 amino acids. CDR3 amino acids: CASSLSDRLNTEAFF. The CDR3 DNA follows: TGTGCCAGCAGTTTATCTGACAGACTGAACACTGAAGCTTTCTTT.

The J gene is TRBJ1-1, the V gene TRBV6-1; 8 bases match TRBD1. This CDR3 has 13 residues. After removal of 5 bases from V and 6 bases from J, the junction contained 5 bases not matched to a gene. The V gene's germline CDR1 is MNHNS and CDR2 SASEGT. The CDR3 nucleotides read TGTGCCAGCAGTCCGACAGGGGATGCTGAAGCTTTCTTT. This gives the protein CASSPTGDAEAFF.

V usage is TRBV28 and J usage is TRBJ1-1, with D possibly TRBD1 on 6 matching bases. Per the germline V gene, CDR1 is MDHEN and CDR2 is SYDVKM. V was shortened by 6 bases and J by 10 bases, with 21 bases between the two germline ends. The CDR3 totals 14 residues. CDR3 in amino acids: CASRPDPVGGRAFF. CDR3 coding DNA: TGTGCCAGCAGACCCGACCCAGTGGGGGGGCGAGCTTTCTTT.

The chain is built from TRBV29-1 and TRBJ2-1; 7 nucleotides line up with TRBD2. The V and J ends lost 7 bases and 8 bases, in that order; junction bases with no gene match: 5. The CDR3 extends over 11 amino acids. Per the germline V gene, CDR1 is SQVTM and CDR2 is ANQGSEA. CDR3 residues: CSGAGVDEQFF. CDR3 sequence (DNA): TGCAGCGGGGCGGGGGTGGATGAGCAGTTCTTC.

This clone has a handful of counts. The chain recombines TRBV25-1 with TRBJ2-2; TRBD1 might be the D (5 bases). Germline loops: CDR1 MGHDK, CDR2 SYGVNS. Between the trimmed V and J ends, which lost 4 bases and 2 bases, there was a span of 5 bases. The CDR3 has 13 residues. CDR3 in amino acids: CASSGTNTGELFF. The DNA for the CDR3 is TGTGCCAGCAGTGGGACAAACACCGGGGAGCTGTTTTTT.

This chain links TRBV5-1 with TRBJ2-7, with TRBD2 matching 11 bases. The germline gives CDR1 SGHRS, CDR2 YFSETQ. The J segment lost 3 bases and the V segment lost 1 base, leaving 6 bases of the junction unmatched. The CDR3 extends over 16 amino acids. The CDR3 is CASSLTLAGDFYEQYF. The CDR3 DNA reads as TGCGCCAGCAGCTTGACACTAGCGGGAGATTTCTACGAGCAGTACTTC.

The gene calls are TRBV5-1 and TRBJ2-5; tentative D call: TRBD2 (6 bases). The germline CDR1 and CDR2 sequences are SGHRS and YFSETQ. There are 14 residues in the CDR3. V lost 4 bases and J lost 1, with 11 bases in between. CDR3 amino acids: CASSLDGSQETQYF. The CDR3 DNA reads TGCGCCAGCAGCCTAGACGGGAGCCAAGAGACCCAGTACTTC.

The rearrangement uses TRBV10-1 and TRBJ2-1, with TRBD2 identical over 7 bases. The germline gives CDR1 WNHNN, CDR2 SYGVQD (reference sequence). CDR3 size: 12 residues. V lost 5 bases to trimming and J lost 12 bases; unmatched junction nucleotides: 7. The CDR3 sequence: CASSWTRSAQFF. The CDR3 DNA reads TGCGCCAGCAGTTGGACTAGGTCGGCGCAGTTCTTC.

The genes are TRBV10-3 and TRBJ2-7, with a tentative D call TRBD1 (7 bases). CDR1 is ENHRY, CDR2 SYGVKD, per germline. V dropped 6 bases and J dropped 3 bases, with 12 bases sitting between them. The CDR3 covers 13 residues. For the CDR3, the DNA is TGTGCCATCAGGGAGGGGGCAGACTACGAGCAGTACTTC. The encoded protein is CAIREGADYEQYF.

V is TRBV11-2 and J is TRBJ2-5; the match to TRBD2 covers 8 bases. Germline trimming cut 5 bases from V and 11 bases from J; bases unmatched to any gene: 10. This CDR3 has 13 amino acids. Germline lookup yields CDR1 SGHAT and CDR2 FQNNGV. In nucleotides, the CDR3 is TGTGCCAGCAGCCAGCGGGAGCTAGGGGAGCAGTACTTC. Encoded protein: CASSQRELGEQYF. The full variable domain, with the rest looked up from reference TRBV11-2 and TRBJ2-5, is EAGVAQSPRYKIIEKRQSVAFWCNPISGHATLYWYQQILGQGPKLLIQFQNNGVVDDSQLPKDRFSAERLKGVDSTLKIQPAKLEDSAVYLCASSQRELGEQYFGPGTRLLVL.

The genes are TRBV6-1 and TRBJ1-4, with 8 bases fitting TRBD1. The ends lost 8 bases at V and 2 bases at J; junction bases unmatched: 4. Germline V CDR1 and CDR2: MNHNS, SASEGT. The CDR3 has 14 residues. The CDR3 DNA is TGTGCCAGCGCAAACAGGGGGACTAATGAAAAACTGTTTTTT. Its translation: CASANRGTNEKLFF.

The V and J genes are TRBV15 and TRBJ1-4; tentative D call: TRBD1 (6 bases). Germline values: CDR1 LNHNV, CDR2 YYDKDF (reference sequence). V gave up 1 base and J gave up 8 bases, with 14 bases separating them. The CDR3 extends over 15 amino acids. The CDR3 nucleotides are TGTGCCACCAGCAGAGCTTGGACAGCACACGAAAAACTGTTTTTT. This sequence encodes CATSRAWTAHEKLFF.

This clone was seen just once. This sample also contains other DNA sequences that code for the same CDR3. This chain uses TRBV27 with TRBJ2-2, with D unclear. CDR1 is MNHEY and CDR2 is SMNVEV in the germline V gene (reference sequence). Trimming removed 1 base at V and 1 base at J, with 4 bases between. CDR3 size: 14 residues. In DNA form, the CDR3 reads TGTGCCAGCAGTTTATTGAGGAACACCGGGGAGCTGTTTTTT. Its translation: CASSLLRNTGELFF.